This entry concerns a single T cell receptor (beta chain). The record originates from a study of blood T cell repertoires in COVID-19. Germline V gives CDR1 KGHSH, CDR2 LQKENI. The V end was cut by 6 bases, the J end by 1 base, with 9 bases between. CDR3 length equals 13 residues. Original processing notes: By means of reference gene primer amplification, nucleated cell counts were estimated. Profiling relied on immunoSEQ multiplex PCR, and the TCRdb table lists in-frame clones only, not all of them. V and J calls and clone size follow that table, whereas D and trimming were derived from the DNA. The profile shows about 200,000 clones, about 90% of them singletons.

The V call is TRBV18, the J call TRBJ1-1, with D hard to call. Sequenced material: peripheral blood. The TCR sequence derives from a man in his thirties or forties with acute or convalescent COVID-19. The CDR3 sequence is CASSHDKNTEAFF. The CDR3 DNA reads TGTGCCAGCTCGCACGACAAGAACACTGAAGCTTTCTTT.